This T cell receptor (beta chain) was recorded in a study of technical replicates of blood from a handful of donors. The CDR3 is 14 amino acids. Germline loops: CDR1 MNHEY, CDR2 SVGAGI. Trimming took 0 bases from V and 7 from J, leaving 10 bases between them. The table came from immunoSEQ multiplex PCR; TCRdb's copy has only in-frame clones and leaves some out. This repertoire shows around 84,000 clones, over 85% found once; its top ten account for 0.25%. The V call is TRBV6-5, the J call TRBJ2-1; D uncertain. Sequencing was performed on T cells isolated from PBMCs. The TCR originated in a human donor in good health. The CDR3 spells CASSYSESPNEQFF. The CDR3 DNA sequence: TGTGCCAGCAGTTACTCGGAGTCCCCGAATGAGCAGTTCTTC.